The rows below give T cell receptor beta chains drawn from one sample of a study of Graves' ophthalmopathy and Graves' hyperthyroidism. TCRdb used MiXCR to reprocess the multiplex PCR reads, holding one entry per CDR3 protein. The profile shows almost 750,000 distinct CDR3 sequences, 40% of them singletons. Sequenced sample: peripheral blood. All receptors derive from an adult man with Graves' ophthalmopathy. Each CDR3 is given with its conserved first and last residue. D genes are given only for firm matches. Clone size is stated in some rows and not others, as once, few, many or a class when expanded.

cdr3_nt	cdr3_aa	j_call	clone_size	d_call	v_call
TGTGCCAGCAGCTCCCCGGGACAGGGCGCCTTT	CASSSPGQGAF	TRBJ1-4	-	TRBD1	TRBV25-1
TGTGCCAGCAGTTTATCGGTTACTGAAGCTTTCTTT	CASSLSVTEAFF	TRBJ1-1	-	-	TRBV7-3
TGTGCCAGCAGTCCAATCGAGAACTATGGCTACACCTTC	CASSPIENYGYTF	TRBJ1-2	-	-	TRBV10-3
TGTGCCAGCAGCCCAACCTTGGCAAACCAAGAGACCCAGTACTTC	CASSPTLANQETQYF	TRBJ2-5	few	-	TRBV7-8
TGTGCCAGCAGACCCGGGGCTAACTATGGCTACACCTTC	CASRPGANYGYTF	TRBJ1-2	-	-	TRBV7-9
TGTGCCAGCAGCTTAGGACAGGGCTCCCAAGCCGGGGAGCTGTTTTTT	CASSLGQGSQAGELFF	TRBJ2-2	few	TRBD1	TRBV7-9
TGTGCCAGCAGTACTCGACAGGGGTCCTATGCTTCACCCCTCCACTTT	CASSTRQGSYASPLHF	TRBJ1-6	-	TRBD1	TRBV15
TGCAGCGTTGCAACACCAGGGGTCTATGGCTACACCTTC	CSVATPGVYGYTF	TRBJ1-2	-	-	TRBV29-1
TGTGCCAGTATCCCCCGGGGACAGGGGGGGCTCCCCTACGAGCAGTACTTC	CASIPRGQGGLPYEQYF	TRBJ2-7	-	TRBD1	TRBV19
TGTGCCAGCAGCGCACGGGTCGGACGTCAGAGCAATCAGCCCCAGTACTTC	CASSARVGRQSNQPQYF	TRBJ2-5	-	-	TRBV7-2
TGTGCCAGCAGTTACTCACTATCGGGACAGGGAAACACCGGGGAGCTGTTTTTT	CASSYSLSGQGNTGELFF	TRBJ2-2	-	TRBD1	TRBV25-1
TGTGCCAGCAGACCAAATATCAATCAGCCCCAGCATTTT	CASRPNINQPQHF	TRBJ1-5	-	-	TRBV10-3
TGTGCCAGCAGTGACGCGGGGGGCAACTATGGCTACACCTTC	CASSDAGGNYGYTF	TRBJ1-2	once	-	TRBV2
TGTGCCAGCAGCGTAGGTCCAGGGAGCAATCAGCCCCAGCATTTT	CASSVGPGSNQPQHF	TRBJ1-5	once	-	TRBV9
TGTGCCAGCAGCCAAGAACGAGGGAGTGTCGCCTACGAGCAGTACTTC	CASSQERGSVAYEQYF	TRBJ2-7	few	-	TRBV4-2
TGTGCCAGCAGTCCGGCGGGACTGACACAAGAGACCCAGTACTTC	CASSPAGLTQETQYF	TRBJ2-5	-	-	TRBV2
TGTGCCAGCAGTTCCCCCGGGACACTGAATTCACCCCTCCACTTT	CASSSPGTLNSPLHF	TRBJ1-6	few	-	TRBV10-3
TGTGCCAGCAGCTTGTTCTCGGGGGGGGCCGGGAACACCATATATTTT	CASSLFSGGAGNTIYF	TRBJ1-3	few	-	TRBV7-2